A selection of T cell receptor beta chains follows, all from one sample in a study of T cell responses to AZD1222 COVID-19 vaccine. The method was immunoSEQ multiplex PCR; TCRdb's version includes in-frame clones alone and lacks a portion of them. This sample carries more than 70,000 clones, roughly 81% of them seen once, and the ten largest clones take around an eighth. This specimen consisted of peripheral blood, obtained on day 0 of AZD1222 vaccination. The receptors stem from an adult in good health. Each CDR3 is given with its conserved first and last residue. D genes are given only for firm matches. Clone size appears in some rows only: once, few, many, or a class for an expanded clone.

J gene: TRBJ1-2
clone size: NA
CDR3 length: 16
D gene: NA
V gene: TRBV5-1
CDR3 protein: CASSRDGQETSYGYTF
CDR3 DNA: TGCGCCAGCAGCCGCGATGGGCAGGAAACGTCCTATGGCTACACCTTC

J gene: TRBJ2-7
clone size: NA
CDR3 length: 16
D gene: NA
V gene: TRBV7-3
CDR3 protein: CASSWGTDGTLYEQYF
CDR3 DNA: TGTGCCAGCAGCTGGGGGACGGACGGCACCCTCTACGAGCAGTACTTC

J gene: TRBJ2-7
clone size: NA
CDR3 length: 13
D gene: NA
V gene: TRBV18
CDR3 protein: CASSPSVNYEQYF
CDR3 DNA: TGTGCCAGCTCACCAAGTGTGAACTACGAGCAGTACTTC

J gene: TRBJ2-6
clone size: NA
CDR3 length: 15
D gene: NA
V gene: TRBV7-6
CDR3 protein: CASSLPRGGANVLTF
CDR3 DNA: TGTGCCAGCAGCTTACCGCGGGGTGGGGCCAACGTCCTGACTTTC

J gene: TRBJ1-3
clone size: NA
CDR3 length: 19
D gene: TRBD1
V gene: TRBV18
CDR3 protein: CASSPLPGREQGSGNTIYF
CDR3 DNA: TGTGCCAGCTCACCACTCCCGGGGCGTGAACAGGGGTCTGGAAACACCATATATTTT

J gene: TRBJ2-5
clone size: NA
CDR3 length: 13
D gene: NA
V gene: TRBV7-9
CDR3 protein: CASSFPGEETQYF
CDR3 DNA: TGTGCCAGCAGCTTTCCAGGGGAGGAGACCCAGTACTTC

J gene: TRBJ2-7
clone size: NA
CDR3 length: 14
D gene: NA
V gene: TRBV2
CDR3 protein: CASSKQGIRYEQYF
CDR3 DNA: TGTGCCAGCAGTAAACAGGGTATTCGTTACGAGCAGTACTTC

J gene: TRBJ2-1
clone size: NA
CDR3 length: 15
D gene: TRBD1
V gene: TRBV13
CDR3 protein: CASSARGQGNNEQFF
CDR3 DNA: TGTGCCAGCAGCGCGCGCGGACAGGGGAACAATGAGCAGTTCTTC

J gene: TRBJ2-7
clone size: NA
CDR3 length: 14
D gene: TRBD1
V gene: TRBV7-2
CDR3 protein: CASSVGTGNYEQYF
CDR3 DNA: TGTGCCAGCAGCGTGGGGACAGGGAACTACGAGCAGTACTTC

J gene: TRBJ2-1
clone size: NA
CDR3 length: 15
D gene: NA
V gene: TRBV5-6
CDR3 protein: CASSLAGLPYNEQFF
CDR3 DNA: TGTGCCAGCAGCTTGGCCGGACTACCCTACAATGAGCAGTTCTTC

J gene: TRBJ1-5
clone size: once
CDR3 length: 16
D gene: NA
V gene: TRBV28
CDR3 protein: CASTGGQSYSNQPQHF
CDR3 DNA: TGTGCCAGTACCGGTGGGCAGTCTTATAGCAATCAGCCCCAGCATTTT

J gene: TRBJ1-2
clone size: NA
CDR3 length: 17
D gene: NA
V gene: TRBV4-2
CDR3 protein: CASSPDGGATANYGYTF
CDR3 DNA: TGTGCCAGCAGCCCCGACGGGGGCGCTACAGCAAACTATGGCTACACCTTC

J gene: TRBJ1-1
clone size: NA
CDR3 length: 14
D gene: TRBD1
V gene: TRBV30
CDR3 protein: CAWGQGVMNTEAFF
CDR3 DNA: TGTGCCTGGGGACAGGGGGTCATGAACACTGAAGCTTTCTTT

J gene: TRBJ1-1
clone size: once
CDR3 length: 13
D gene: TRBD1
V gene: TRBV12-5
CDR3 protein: CASGLGQGVEAFF
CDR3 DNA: TGTGCTAGTGGTTTGGGACAGGGGGTTGAAGCTTTCTTT

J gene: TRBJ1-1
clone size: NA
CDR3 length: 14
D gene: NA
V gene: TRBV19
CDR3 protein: CASSPAAGNTEAFF
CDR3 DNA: TGTGCCAGTAGTCCAGCCGCAGGGAACACTGAAGCTTTCTTT

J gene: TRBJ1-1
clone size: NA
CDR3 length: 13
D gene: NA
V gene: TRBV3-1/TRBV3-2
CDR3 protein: CASSPMMAGGAFF
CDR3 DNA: TGTGCCAGCAGCCCTATGATGGCGGGGGGAGCTTTCTTT

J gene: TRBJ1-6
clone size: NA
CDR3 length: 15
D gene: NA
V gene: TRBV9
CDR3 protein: CASSVTYRVNSPLHF
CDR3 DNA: TGTGCCAGCAGCGTAACCTACAGGGTTAATTCACCCCTCCACTTT

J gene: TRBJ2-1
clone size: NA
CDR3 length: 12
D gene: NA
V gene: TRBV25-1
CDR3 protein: CASGPTLGEQFF
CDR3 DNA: TGTGCCAGCGGACCAACGTTAGGGGAGCAGTTCTTC

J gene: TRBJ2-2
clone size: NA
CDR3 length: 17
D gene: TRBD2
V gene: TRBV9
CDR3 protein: CASSVVEWRGTLGELFF
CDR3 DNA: TGTGCCAGCAGCGTAGTGGAGTGGCGGGGGACCCTAGGGGAGCTGTTTTTT

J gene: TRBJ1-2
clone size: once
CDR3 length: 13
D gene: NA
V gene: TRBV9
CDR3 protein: CASSVSFGLGYTF
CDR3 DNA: TGTGCCAGCAGCGTCTCCTTTGGTCTTGGCTACACCTTC

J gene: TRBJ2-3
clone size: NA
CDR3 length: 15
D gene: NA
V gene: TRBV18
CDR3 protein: CASSPRSGNTDTQYF
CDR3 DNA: TGTGCCAGCTCACCACGGAGCGGAAACACAGATACGCAGTATTTT

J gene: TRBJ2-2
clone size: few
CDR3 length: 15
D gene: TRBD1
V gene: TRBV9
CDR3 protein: CASRSPGTGDGELFF
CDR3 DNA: TGTGCCAGCAGGTCACCCGGGACAGGGGACGGGGAGCTGTTTTTT

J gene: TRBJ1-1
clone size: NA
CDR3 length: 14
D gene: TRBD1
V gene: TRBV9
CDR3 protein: CASSTTGGNTEAFF
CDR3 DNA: TGTGCCAGCAGTACTACAGGGGGGAACACTGAAGCTTTCTTT

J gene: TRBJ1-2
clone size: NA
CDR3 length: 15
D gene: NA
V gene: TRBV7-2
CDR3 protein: CASSSPGGRNYGYTF
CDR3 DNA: TGTGCCAGCAGCTCCCCAGGAGGACGGAACTATGGCTACACCTTC

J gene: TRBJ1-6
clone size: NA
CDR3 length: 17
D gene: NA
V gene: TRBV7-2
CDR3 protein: CASSSLGAAATASPLHF
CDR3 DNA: TGTGCCAGCAGCTCATTGGGCGCCGCCGCCACGGCATCACCCCTCCACTTT

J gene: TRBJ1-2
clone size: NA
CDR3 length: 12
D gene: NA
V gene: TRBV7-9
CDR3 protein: CASSFIREGYTF
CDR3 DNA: TGTGCCAGCAGCTTTATTAGGGAGGGCTACACCTTC

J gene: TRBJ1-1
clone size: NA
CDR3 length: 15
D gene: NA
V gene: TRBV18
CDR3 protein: CASSPPGGRGTEAFF
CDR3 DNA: TGTGCCAGCTCACCACCGGGAGGGAGGGGCACTGAAGCTTTCTTT

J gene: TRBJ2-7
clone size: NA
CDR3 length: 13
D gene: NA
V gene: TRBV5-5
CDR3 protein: CASSIRTGWEQYF
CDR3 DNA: TGTGCCAGCAGCATACGGACTGGTTGGGAGCAGTACTTC

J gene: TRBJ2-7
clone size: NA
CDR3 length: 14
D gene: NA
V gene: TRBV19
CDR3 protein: CASNDGLAGYEQYF
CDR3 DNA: TGTGCCAGTAATGACGGATTGGCGGGATACGAGCAGTACTTC

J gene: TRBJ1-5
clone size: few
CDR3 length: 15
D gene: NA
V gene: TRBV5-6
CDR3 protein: CASSFRGEYGQPQHF
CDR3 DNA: TGTGCCAGCAGCTTCCGGGGGGAATATGGTCAGCCCCAGCATTTT

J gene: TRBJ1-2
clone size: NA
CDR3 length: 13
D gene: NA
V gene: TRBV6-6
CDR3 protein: CASSYDFTDGYTF
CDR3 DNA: TGTGCCAGCAGTTACGATTTCACAGATGGCTACACCTTC

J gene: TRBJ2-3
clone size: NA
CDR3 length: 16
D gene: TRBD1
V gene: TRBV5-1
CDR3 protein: CASIPGTDTSTDTQYF
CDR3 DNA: TGCGCCAGCATCCCCGGGACAGACACTAGCACAGATACGCAGTATTTT

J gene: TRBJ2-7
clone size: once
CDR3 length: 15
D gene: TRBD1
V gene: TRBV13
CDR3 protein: CASSPSDRASREQYF
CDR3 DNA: TGTGCCAGCAGCCCCTCCGACAGGGCCTCTAGGGAGCAGTACTTC

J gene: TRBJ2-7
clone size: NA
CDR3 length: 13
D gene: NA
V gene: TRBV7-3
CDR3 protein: CASSLHPSYEQYF
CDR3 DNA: TGTGCCAGCAGCTTGCATCCGTCGTACGAGCAGTACTTC

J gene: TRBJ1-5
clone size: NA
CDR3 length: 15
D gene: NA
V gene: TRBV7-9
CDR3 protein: CASSASNIGNQPQHF
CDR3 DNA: TGTGCCAGCAGCGCCTCAAATATAGGGAATCAGCCCCAGCATTTT

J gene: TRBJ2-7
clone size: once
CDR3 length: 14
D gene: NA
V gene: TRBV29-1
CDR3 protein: CSVEEGDAAYEQYF
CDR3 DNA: TGCAGCGTTGAAGAAGGGGACGCCGCCTACGAGCAGTACTTC

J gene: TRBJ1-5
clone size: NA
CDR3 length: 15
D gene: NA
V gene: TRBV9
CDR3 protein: CASSVNLQANQPQHF
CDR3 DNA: TGTGCCAGCAGCGTAAATTTGCAGGCTAATCAGCCCCAGCATTTT